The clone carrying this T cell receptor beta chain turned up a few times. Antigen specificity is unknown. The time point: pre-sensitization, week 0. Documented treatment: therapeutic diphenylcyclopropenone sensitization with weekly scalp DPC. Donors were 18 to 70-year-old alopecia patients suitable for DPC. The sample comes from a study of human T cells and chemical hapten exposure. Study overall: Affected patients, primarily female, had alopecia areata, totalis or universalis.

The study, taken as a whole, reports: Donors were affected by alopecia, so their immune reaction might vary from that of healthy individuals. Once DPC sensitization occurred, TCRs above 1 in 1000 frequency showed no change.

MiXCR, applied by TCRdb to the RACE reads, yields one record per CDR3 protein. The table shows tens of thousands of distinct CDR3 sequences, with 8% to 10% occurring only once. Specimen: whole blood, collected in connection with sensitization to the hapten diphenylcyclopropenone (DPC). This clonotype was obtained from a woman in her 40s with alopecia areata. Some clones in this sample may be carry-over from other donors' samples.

The CDR3 here is CASSLDPDGRYEQYF. For the CDR3, the DNA is TGTGCCAGCAGCTTAGACCCAGACGGAAGGTACGAGCAGTACTTC. The chain couples TRBV7-9 to TRBJ2-7; no firm D call. Germline CDR1 and CDR2: SEHNR and FQNEAQ (reference sequence). V gave up 1 base and J gave up 4 bases, with 14 bases separating them. This CDR3 has 15 residues.